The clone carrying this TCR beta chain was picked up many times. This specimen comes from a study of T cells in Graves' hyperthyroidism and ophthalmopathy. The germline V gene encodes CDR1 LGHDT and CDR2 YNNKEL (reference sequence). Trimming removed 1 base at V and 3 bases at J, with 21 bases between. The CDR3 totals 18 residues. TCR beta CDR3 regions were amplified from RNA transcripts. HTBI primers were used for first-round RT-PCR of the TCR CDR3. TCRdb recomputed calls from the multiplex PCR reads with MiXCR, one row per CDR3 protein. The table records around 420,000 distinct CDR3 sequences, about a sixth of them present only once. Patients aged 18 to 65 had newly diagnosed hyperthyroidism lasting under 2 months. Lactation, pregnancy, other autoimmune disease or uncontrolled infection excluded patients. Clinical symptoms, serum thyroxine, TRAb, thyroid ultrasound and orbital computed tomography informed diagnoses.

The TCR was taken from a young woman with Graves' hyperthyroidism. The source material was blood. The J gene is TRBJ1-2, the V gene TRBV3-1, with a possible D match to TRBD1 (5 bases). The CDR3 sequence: CASSQGPIRDPWDYGYTF. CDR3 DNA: TGTGCCAGCAGCCAAGGACCTATCCGGGACCCCTGGGACTATGGCTACACCTTC.